This TCR beta chain originates from a study of T cells after yellow fever vaccination. In this sample, this clonotype turned up a few times. The CDR3 consists of 18 residues. Unmatched junction bases numbered 13, after V lost 5 bases and J lost 3 bases. CDR1 SGHAT and CDR2 FQNNGV come from the germline V gene. Each CDR3 protein gets one entry after TCRdb re-called the 5' RACE reads with MiXCR. The sample comprises 620,000 or so distinct CDR3 sequences, less than 20% of which are singletons, and 17% rests with the top ten. The sample was PBMCs, taken around 5 days after the first yellow fever vaccination. The chain joins TRBV11-2 to TRBJ2-6, with 7 bases lining up with TRBD1. The clonotype originates from a man between 18 and 29 years old who received the YFV17D yellow fever vaccine. CDR3 nucleotide sequence: TGTGCCAGCAGCCCCTACCCCCTCAGGGGGAGTGGGGCCAACGTCCTGACTTTC. Amino acids: CASSPYPLRGSGANVLTF. The whole variable domain, filled in from reference TRBV11-2 and TRBJ2-6, reads EAGVAQSPRYKIIEKRQSVAFWCNPISGHATLYWYQQILGQGPKLLIQFQNNGVVDDSQLPKDRFSAERLKGVDSTLKIQPAKLEDSAVYLCASSPYPLRGSGANVLTFGAGSRLTVL.